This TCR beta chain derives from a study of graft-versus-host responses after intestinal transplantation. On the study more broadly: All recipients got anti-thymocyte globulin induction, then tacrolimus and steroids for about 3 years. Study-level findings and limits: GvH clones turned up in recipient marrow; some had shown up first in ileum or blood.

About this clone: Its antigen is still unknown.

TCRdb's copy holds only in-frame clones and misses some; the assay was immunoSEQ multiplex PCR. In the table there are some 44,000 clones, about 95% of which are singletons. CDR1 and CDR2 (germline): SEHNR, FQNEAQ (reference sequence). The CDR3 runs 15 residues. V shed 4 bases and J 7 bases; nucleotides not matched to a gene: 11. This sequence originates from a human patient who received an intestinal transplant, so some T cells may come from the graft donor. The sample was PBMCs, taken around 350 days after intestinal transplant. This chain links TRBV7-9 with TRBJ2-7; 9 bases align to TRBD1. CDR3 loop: CASSSPWRDRAEQYF. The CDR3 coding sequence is TGTGCCAGCAGCTCTCCTTGGCGGGACAGGGCAGAGCAGTACTTC.